This T cell receptor beta chain was sequenced for a study of blood T cell repertoires in COVID-19. About the study: The analysed material was cDNA or gDNA that came from T cells, B-cell-depleted T cells, or PBMCs.

Seattle's cohort entered during active infection and was followed longitudinally. The CDR3 extends over 15 amino acids. V dropped 3 bases and J dropped 8; count of bases not matched to a gene: 9. The germline gives CDR1 SGHKS, CDR2 YYEKEE (reference sequence). This clone has just a few counts. Authors' analysis steps: Estimates of nucleated cell counts were drawn from the amplification of reference gene primers. Some clones are missing from TCRdb's copy, which holds only in-frame ones; the method was immunoSEQ multiplex PCR. V and J calls and clone size follow that table, whereas D and trimming were derived from the DNA. The table has tens of thousands of clones, 70% to 90% seen once.

The TCR comes from a woman aged 80 or over with COVID-19, enrolled during active disease. Material: peripheral blood. The chain recombines TRBV5-5 with TRBJ1-5; the match to TRBD1 covers 9 bases. The CDR3 nucleotides read TGTGCCAGCAGCTGGGGACAGGGTTCGTTTGAGCCCCAGCATTTT. It is translated as CASSWGQGSFEPQHF.